This T cell receptor (beta chain) came from a study of PD-1 blockade in classical Hodgkin lymphoma. This CDR3 has 16 amino acids. Germline-derived CDR1 and CDR2 are SNHLY and FYNNEI. V gave up 0 bases and J gave up 1 base, with 9 bases separating them. In every patient, relapse followed autologous stem cell transplantation, while exposure to brentuximab vedotin differed. Thawed PBMCs were the source of CD4+ T cells, purified by magnetic negative selection. With regard to this clone: The antigen remains unidentified.

Generated by immunoSEQ multiplex PCR, the TCRdb table keeps only in-frame clones and is missing some. The data show under 30,000 clones, with 85% to 90% seen just once and 2.4% held by the top ten. Study-level findings and limits: The causes of the repertoire differences, possibly disease activity or prior therapy, remain undefined.

The V call is TRBV2, the J call TRBJ2-2; D is unresolved. The material was CD4+ T cells from blood, obtained at baseline. This receptor was identified in a human donor with classical Hodgkin lymphoma. The CDR3 DNA is TGTGCCAGCAGTGAAGCGACCTTTTGGAACACCGGGGAGCTGTTTTTT. It translates to CASSEATFWNTGELFF.